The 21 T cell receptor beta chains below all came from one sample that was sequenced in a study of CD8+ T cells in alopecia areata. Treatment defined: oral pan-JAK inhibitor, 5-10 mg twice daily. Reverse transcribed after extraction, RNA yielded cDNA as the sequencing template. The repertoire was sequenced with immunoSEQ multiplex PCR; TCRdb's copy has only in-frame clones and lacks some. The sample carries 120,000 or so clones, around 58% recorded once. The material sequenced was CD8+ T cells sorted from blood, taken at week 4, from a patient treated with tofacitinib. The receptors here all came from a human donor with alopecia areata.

The CDR3 region is CASTWGKGSEQYF. The CDR3, as DNA: TGTGCCAGCACCTGGGGGAAGGGTTCTGAGCAGTACTTC. The chain couples TRBV2 to TRBJ2-7; D tentatively fits TRBD1 or TRBD2 (5 bases each). V lost 7 bases and J 7 bases, leaving 17 bases between the germline ends. CDR1 SNHLY and CDR2 FYNNEI come from the germline V gene. CDR3 length equals 13 residues.

The CDR3 bases are TGCAGCGTTGAAGATAGACGGGACGGGGAGCAGTACTTC. Its protein product is CSVEDRRDGEQYF. The chain links TRBV29-1 to TRBJ2-7, with D possibly called TRBD1 or TRBD2 (5 bases each). This CDR3 has 13 amino acids. V lost 0 bases and J 7 bases, leaving 13 bases between the germline ends. Germline V gene lookup returns CDR1 SQVTM and CDR2 ANQGSEA.

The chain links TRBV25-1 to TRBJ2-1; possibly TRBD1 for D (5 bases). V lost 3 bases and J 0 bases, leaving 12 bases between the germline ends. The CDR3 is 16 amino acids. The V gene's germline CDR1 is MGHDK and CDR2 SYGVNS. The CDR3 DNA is TGTGCCAGCAGTGACCCCGACAGCCACTCCTACAATGAGCAGTTCTTC. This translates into CASSDPDSHSYNEQFF.

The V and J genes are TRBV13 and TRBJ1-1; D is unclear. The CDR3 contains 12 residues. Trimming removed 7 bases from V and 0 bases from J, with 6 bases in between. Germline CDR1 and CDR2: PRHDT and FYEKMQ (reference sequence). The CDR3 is CASKLMNTEAFF. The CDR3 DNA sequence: TGTGCCAGCAAACTGATGAACACTGAAGCTTTCTTT. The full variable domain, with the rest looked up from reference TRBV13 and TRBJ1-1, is AAGVIQSPRHLIKEKRETATLKCYPIPRHDTVYWYQQGPGQDPQFLISFYEKMQSDKGSIPDRFSAQQFSDYHSELNMSSLELGDSALYFCASKLMNTEAFFGQGTRLTVV.

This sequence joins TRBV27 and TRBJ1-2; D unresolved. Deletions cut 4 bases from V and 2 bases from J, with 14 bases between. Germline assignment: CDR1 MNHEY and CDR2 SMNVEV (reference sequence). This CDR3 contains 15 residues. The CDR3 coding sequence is TGTGCCAGCAGTTCCGGGGTTGGGTCAAACTATGGCTACACCTTC. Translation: CASSSGVGSNYGYTF.

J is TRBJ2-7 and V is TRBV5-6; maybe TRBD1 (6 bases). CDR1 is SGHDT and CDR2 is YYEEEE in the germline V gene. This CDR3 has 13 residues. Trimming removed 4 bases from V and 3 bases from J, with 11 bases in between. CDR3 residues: CASSLRTVYEQYF. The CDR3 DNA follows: TGTGCCAGCAGCCTAAGGACAGTCTACGAGCAGTACTTC.

The CDR3 sequence: CASSPLTSGQETQYF. DNA for the CDR3: TGCGCCAGCAGCCCGCTGACTAGCGGGCAAGAGACCCAGTACTTC. The chain links TRBV4-1 to TRBJ2-5; 10 bases match TRBD2. The CDR3 extends over 15 amino acids. Germline assignment: CDR1 MGHRA and CDR2 YSYEKL. The trim removed 4 bases at V and 2 bases at J, leaving 4 bases unmatched.

The CDR3 region has the DNA TGTGCCTGGATTGGGACAGGGGGCGGAGAGGGCTACACCTTC. Its protein is CAWIGTGGGEGYTF. The J gene is TRBJ1-2, the V gene TRBV30; 12 positions match TRBD1. V lost 4 bases to trimming and J lost 8 bases; unmatched junction nucleotides: 8. This CDR3 is 14 amino acids long. Germline CDR1 is GTSNPN and CDR2 is SVGIG (reference sequence).

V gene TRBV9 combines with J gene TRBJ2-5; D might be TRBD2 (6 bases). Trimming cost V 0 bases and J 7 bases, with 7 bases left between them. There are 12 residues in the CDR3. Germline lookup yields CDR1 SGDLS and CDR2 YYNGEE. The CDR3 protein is CASSVEGGTQYF. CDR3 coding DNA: TGTGCCAGCAGCGTAGAGGGAGGGACCCAGTACTTC.

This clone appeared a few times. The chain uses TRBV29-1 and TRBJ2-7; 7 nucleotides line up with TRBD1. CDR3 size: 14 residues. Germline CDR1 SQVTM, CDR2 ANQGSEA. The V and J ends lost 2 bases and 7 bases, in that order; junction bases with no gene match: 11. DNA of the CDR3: TGCAGCGTTGAACCGGGACAGCGCGCAGGGGAGCAGTACTTC. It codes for CSVEPGQRAGEQYF.

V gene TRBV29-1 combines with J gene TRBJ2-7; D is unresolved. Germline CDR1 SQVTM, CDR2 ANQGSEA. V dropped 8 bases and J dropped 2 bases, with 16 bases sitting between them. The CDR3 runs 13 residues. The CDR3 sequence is CSFQGWSAYEQYF. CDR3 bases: TGCAGCTTCCAAGGGTGGTCGGCCTACGAGCAGTACTTC.

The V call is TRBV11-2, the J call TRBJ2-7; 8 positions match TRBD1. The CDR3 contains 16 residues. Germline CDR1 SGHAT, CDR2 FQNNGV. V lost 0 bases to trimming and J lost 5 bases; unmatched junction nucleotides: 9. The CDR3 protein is CASSLDPSQGADEQYF. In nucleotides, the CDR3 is TGTGCCAGCAGCTTAGATCCATCGCAGGGGGCGGACGAGCAGTACTTC.

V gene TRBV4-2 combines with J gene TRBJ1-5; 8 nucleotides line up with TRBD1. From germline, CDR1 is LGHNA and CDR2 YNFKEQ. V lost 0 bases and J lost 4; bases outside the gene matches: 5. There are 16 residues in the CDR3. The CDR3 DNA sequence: TGTGCCAGCAGCCAAGACGGGACAGGTTATAATCAGCCCCAGCATTTT. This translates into CASSQDGTGYNQPQHF.

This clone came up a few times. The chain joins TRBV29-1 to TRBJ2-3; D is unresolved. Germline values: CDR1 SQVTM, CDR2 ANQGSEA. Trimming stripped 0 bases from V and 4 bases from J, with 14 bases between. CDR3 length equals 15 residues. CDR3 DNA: TGCAGCGTTGAAGATCACGGGCAGGTCTCAGATACGCAGTATTTT. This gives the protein CSVEDHGQVSDTQYF.

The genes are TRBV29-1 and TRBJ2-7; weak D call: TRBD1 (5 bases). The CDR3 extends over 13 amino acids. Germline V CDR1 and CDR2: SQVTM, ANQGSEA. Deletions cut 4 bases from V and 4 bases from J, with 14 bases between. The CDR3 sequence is CSVVLDNGYEQYF. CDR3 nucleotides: TGCAGCGTTGTACTGGACAACGGGTACGAGCAGTACTTC.

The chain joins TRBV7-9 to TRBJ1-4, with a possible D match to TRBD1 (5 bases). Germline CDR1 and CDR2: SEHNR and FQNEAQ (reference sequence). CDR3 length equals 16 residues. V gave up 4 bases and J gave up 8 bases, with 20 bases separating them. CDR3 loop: CASSSAGIGVGEKLFF. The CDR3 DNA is TGTGCCAGCAGCTCCGCAGGGATAGGGGTTGGCGAAAAACTGTTTTTT.

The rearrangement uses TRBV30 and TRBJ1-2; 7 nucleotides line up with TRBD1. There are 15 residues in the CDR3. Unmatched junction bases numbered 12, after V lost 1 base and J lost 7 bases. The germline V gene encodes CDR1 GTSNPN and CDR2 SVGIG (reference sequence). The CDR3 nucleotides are TGTGCCTGGAGTGCCTCGACAGGGCTAGTTCCTGGCTACACCTTC. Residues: CAWSASTGLVPGYTF.

The CDR3 bases are TGTGCCAGCAGCCCGATAGGACAGGGGTTAAGTTATGGCTACACCTTC. It specifies CASSPIGQGLSYGYTF. The J gene is TRBJ1-2, the V gene TRBV11-2, with TRBD1 identical over 9 bases. The CDR3 totals 16 residues. Trimming removed 5 bases from V and 5 bases from J; junction bases left unmatched: 12. Germline loops: CDR1 SGHAT, CDR2 FQNNGV.

For the CDR3, the DNA is TGCAGCGTTGAAGATTGGCAGGGAAGGACCTACGAGCAGTACTTC. This sequence encodes CSVEDWQGRTYEQYF. The genes are TRBV29-1 and TRBJ2-7; possibly TRBD1 for D (5 bases). V was shortened by 0 bases and J by 2 bases, with 14 bases between the two germline ends. Per germline, CDR1 SQVTM and CDR2 ANQGSEA. The CDR3 is 15 amino acids.

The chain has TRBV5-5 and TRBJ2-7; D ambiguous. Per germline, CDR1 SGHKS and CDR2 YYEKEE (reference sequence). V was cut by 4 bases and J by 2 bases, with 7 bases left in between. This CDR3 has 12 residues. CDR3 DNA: TGTGCCAGCAGCCTTACGACCTACGAGCAGTACTTC. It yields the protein CASSLTTYEQYF. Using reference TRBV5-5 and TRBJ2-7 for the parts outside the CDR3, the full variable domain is DAGVTQSPTHLIKTRGQQVTLRCSPISGHKSVSWYQQVLGQGPQFIFQYYEKEERGRGNFPDRFSARQFPNYSSELNVNALLLGDSALYLCASSLTTYEQYFGPGTRLTVT.

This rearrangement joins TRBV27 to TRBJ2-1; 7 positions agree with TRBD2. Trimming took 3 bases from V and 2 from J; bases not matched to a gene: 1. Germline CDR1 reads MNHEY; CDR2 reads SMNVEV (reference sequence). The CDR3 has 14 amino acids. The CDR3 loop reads CASSLGGTYNEQFF. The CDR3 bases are TGTGCCAGCAGTTTGGGGGGGACCTACAATGAGCAGTTCTTC.